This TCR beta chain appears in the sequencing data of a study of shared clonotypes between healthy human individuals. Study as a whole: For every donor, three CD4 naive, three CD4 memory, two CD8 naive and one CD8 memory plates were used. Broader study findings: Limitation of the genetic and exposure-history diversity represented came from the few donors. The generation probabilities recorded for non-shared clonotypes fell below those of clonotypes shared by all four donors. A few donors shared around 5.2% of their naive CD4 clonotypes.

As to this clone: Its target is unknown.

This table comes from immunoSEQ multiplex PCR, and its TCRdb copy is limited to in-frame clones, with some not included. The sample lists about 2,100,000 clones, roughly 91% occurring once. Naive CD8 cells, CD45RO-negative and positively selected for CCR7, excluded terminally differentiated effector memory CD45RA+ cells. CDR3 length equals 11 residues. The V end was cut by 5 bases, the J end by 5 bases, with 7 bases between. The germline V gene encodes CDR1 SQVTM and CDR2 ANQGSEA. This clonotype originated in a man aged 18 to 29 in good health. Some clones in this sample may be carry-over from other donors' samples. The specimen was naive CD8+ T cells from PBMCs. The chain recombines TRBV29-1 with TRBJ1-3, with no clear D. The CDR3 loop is CSVLERNTIYF. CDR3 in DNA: TGCAGCGTTCTCGAGCGAAACACCATATATTTT.